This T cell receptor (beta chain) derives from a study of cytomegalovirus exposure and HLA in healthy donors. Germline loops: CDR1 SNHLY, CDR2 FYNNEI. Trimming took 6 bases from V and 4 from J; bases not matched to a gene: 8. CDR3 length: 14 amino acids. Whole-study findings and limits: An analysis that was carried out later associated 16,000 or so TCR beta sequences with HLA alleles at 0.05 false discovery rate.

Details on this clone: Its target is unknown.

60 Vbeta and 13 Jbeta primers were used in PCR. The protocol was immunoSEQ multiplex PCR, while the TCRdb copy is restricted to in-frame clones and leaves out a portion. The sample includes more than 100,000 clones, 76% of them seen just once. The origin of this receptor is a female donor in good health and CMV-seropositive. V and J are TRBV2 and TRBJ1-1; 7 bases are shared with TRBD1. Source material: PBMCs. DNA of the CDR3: TGTGCCAGCAGACAACGGGCAGGGGGCACTGAAGCTTTCTTT. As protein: CASRQRAGGTEAFF.